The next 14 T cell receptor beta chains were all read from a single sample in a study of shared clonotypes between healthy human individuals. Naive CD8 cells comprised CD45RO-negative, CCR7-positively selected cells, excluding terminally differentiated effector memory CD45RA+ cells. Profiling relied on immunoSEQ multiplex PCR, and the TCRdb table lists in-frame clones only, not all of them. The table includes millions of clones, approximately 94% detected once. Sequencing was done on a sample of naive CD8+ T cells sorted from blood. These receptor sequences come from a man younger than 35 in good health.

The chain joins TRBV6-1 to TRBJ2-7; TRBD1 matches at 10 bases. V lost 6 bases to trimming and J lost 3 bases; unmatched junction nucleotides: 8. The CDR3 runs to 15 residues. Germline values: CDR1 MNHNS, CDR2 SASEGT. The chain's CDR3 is CASRVRTGGFYEQYF. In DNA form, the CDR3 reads TGTGCCAGCAGGGTCCGGACAGGGGGATTCTACGAGCAGTACTTC.

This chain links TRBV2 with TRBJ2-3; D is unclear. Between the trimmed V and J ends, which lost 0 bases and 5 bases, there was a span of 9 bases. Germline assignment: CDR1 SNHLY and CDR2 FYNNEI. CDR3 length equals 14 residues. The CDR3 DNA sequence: TGTGCCAGCAGTGAAGCTATTAAGGGAGATACGCAGTATTTT. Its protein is CASSEAIKGDTQYF.

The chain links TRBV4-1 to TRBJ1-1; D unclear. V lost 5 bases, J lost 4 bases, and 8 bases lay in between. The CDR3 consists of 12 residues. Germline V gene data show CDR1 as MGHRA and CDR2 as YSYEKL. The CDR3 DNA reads TGCGCCAGCAGCTCCCTGACCACTGAAGCTTTCTTT. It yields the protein CASSSLTTEAFF.

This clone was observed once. The CDR3 sequence is CASSLDRVDTQYF. CDR3 nucleotide sequence: TGCGCCAGCAGCTTGGACAGGGTAGATACGCAGTATTTT. The chain employs TRBV5-1 and TRBJ2-3; possibly TRBD1 for D (6 bases). The germline CDR1 and CDR2 sequences are SGHRS and YFSETQ. V was trimmed by 0 bases and J by 5 bases, leaving 7 bases between them. The CDR3 has 13 amino acids.

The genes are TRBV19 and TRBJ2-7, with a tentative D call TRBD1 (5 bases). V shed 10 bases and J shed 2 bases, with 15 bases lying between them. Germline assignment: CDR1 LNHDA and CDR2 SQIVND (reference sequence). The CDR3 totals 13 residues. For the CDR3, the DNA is TGTGCCACCATAGGCCCAGGGCCCTACGAGCAGTACTTC. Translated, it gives CATIGPGPYEQYF.

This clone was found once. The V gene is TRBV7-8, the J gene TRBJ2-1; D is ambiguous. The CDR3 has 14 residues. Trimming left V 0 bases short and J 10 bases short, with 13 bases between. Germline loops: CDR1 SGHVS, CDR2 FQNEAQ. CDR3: CASSLAVTYTEQFF. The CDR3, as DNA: TGTGCCAGCAGCTTAGCGGTGACGTACACCGAGCAGTTCTTC.

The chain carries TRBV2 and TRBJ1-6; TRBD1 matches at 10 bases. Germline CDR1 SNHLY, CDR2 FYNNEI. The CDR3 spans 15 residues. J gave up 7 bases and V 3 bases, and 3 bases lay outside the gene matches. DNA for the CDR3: TGTGCCAGCAGTGACCTGACAGGGGGCAATTCACCCCTCCACTTT. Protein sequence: CASSDLTGGNSPLHF.

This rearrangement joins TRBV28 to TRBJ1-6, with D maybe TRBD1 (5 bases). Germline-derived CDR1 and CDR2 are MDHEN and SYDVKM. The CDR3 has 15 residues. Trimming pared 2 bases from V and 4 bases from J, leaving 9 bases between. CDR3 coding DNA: TGTGCCAGCAGTTTAGGGGCAGCATATAATTCACCCCTCCACTTT. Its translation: CASSLGAAYNSPLHF.

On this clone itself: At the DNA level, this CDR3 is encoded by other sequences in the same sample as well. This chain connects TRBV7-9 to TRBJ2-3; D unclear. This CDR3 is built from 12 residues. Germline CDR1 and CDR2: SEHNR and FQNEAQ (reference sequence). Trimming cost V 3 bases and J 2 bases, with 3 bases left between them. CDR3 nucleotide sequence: TGTGCCAGCAGCTTTTTCACAGATACGCAGTATTTT. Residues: CASSFFTDTQYF.

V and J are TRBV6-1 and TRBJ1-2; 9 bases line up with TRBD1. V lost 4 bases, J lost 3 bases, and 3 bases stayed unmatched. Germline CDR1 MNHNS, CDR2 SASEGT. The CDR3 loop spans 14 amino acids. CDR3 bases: TGTGCCAGCAGTGCCGGGACAGGGCACTATGGCTACACCTTC. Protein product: CASSAGTGHYGYTF.

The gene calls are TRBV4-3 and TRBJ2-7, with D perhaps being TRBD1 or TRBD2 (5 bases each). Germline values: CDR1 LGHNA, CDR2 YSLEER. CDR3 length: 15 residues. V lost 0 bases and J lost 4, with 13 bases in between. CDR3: CASSQERGSPYEQYF. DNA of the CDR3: TGCGCCAGCAGCCAAGAGAGGGGAAGCCCGTACGAGCAGTACTTC.

CDR3 protein: CASGLVGPAFAGELFF. The CDR3 coding sequence is TGTGCTAGTGGTTTGGTGGGGCCGGCCTTCGCCGGGGAGCTGTTTTTT. The genes are TRBV12-5 and TRBJ2-2, with TRBD1 as a possible D gene (5 bases). V was trimmed by 0 bases and J by 6 bases, leaving 14 bases between them. The germline V gene encodes CDR1 LGHNT and CDR2 FRNRAP. This CDR3 is built from 16 residues. The entire variable domain, with the rest obtained from reference TRBV12-5 and TRBJ2-2, is as follows: DARVTQTPRHKVTEMGQEVTMRCQPILGHNTVFWYRQTMMQGLELLAYFRNRAPLDDSGMPKDRFSAEMPDATLATLKIQPSEPRDSAVYFCASGLVGPAFAGELFFGEGSRLTVL.

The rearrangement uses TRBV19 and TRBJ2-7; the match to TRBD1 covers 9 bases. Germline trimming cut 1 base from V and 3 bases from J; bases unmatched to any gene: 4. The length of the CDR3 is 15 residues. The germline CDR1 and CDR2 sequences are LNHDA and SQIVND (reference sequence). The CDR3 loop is CASSIGTGEGYEQYF. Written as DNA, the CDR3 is TGTGCCAGTAGTATAGGGACAGGGGAGGGCTACGAGCAGTACTTC.

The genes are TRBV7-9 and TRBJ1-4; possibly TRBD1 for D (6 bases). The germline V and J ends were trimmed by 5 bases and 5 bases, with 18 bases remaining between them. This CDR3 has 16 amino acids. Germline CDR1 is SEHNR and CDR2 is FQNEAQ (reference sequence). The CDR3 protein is CASSPFDGGGNEKLFF. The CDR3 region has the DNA TGTGCCAGCAGCCCTTTCGACGGTGGGGGCAATGAAAAACTGTTTTTT. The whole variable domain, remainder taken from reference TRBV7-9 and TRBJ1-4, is DTGVSQNPRHKITKRGQNVTFRCDPISEHNRLYWYRQTLGQGPEFLTYFQNEAQLEKSRLLSDRFSAERPKGSFSTLEIQRTEQGDSAMYLCASSPFDGGGNEKLFFGSGTQLSVL.